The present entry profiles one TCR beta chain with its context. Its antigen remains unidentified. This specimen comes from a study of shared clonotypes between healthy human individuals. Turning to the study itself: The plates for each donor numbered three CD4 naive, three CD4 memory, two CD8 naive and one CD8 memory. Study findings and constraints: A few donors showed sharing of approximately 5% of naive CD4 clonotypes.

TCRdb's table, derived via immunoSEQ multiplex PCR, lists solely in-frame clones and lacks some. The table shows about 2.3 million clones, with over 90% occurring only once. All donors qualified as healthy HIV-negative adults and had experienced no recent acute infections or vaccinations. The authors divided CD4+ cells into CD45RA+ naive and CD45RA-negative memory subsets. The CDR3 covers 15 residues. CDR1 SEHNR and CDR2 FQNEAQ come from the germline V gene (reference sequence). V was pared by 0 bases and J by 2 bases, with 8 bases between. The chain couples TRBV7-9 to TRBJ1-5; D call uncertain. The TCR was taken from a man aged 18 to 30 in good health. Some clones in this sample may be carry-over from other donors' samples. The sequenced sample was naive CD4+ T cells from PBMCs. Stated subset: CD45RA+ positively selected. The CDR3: CASSLAAGGNQPQHF. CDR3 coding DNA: TGTGCCAGCAGCTTAGCCGCAGGAGGCAATCAGCCCCAGCATTTT.